A single sample is the source of the 6 T cell receptor beta chains below, sequenced in a study of B cell selection in AIRE deficiency. Libraries were prepared by immunoSEQ multiplex PCR; TCRdb keeps only in-frame clonotypes and omits some of them. Of under 30,000 clones listed, less than 97% were seen once; the top ten hold roughly 0.2%. Sorting defined conventional CD4 T cells as CD4+CD127+. Material for sequencing was CD4+CD127+ conventional T cells sorted from PBMCs. Receptors originate from a human donor in good health.

The chain is built from TRBV30 and TRBJ1-4; perhaps TRBD1 as D (5 bases). This CDR3 is built from 14 residues. CDR1 is GTSNPN, CDR2 SVGIG, per germline (reference sequence). Trimming left V 0 bases short and J 8 bases short, with 13 bases between. The CDR3 is CAWSVQGAGEKLFF. The CDR3 DNA sequence: TGTGCCTGGAGTGTACAAGGGGCTGGCGAAAAACTGTTTTTT.

The rearrangement uses TRBV28 and TRBJ2-5; D is undetermined. CDR1 and CDR2 from the germline V gene are MDHEN and SYDVKM. V dropped 6 bases and J dropped 6 bases, with 8 bases sitting between them. This CDR3 spans 11 amino acids. The CDR3: CASSRRQTQYF. The CDR3 DNA reads as TGTGCCAGCAGCCGGCGGCAGACCCAGTACTTC.

The gene calls are TRBV5-4 and TRBJ1-3; no definite D call. Germline V gene sequence: CDR1 SGHNT, CDR2 YYREEE (reference sequence). The CDR3 consists of 15 residues. The V and J ends lost 4 bases and 4 bases respectively, with 15 bases between them. The CDR3 nucleotides are TGTGCCAGCAGCCCCCAAACCTCTGGAGGAAACACCATATATTTT. Translation gives CASSPQTSGGNTIYF.

The chain employs TRBV6-1 and TRBJ1-2, with 10 bases aligning to TRBD1. In germline, CDR1 is MNHNS, CDR2 SASEGT. V shed 6 bases, J shed 1 base, and the junction held 5 bases outside the gene matches. This CDR3 region has 15 residues. CDR3 coding DNA: TGTGCCAGCAGCGGGACAGGGGCCTTTAACTATGGCTACACCTTC. It codes for CASSGTGAFNYGYTF.

V and J are TRBV9 and TRBJ2-7, with 10 bases identical to TRBD2. Germline V CDR1 and CDR2: SGDLS, YYNGEE. The CDR3 runs to 15 residues. Germline trimming cut 0 bases from V and 4 bases from J; bases unmatched to any gene: 4. CDR3 sequence (DNA): TGTGCCAGCAGCGTAGGGACTAGCGGACCTTACGAGCAGTACTTC. Amino acid sequence: CASSVGTSGPYEQYF.

The J gene is TRBJ2-7, the V gene TRBV7-3; D unresolved. Germline V gene data show CDR1 as SGHTA and CDR2 as FQGTGA. The CDR3 spans 11 residues. Trimming pared 1 base from V and 3 bases from J, leaving 1 base between. CDR3 region: CASSLIYEQYF. Here the CDR3 DNA reads TGTGCCAGCAGCTTAATCTACGAGCAGTACTTC.